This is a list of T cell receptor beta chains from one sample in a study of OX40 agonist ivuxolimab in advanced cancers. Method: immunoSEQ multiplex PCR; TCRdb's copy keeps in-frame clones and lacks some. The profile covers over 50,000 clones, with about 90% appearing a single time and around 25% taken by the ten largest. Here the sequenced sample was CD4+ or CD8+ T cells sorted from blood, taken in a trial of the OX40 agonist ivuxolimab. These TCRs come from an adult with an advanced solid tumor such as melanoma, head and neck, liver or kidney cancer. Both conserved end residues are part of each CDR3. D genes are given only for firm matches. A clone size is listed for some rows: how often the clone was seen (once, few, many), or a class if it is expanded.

CDR3 protein: CASTLGNIQYF; CDR3 DNA: TGTGCCAGTACCTTGGGGAACATTCAGTACTTC; clone size: -; V gene: TRBV19; D gene: -; CDR3 length: 11; J gene: TRBJ2-4
CDR3 protein: CASSYEGKDTEAFF; CDR3 DNA: TGTGCCAGCAGTTACGAGGGGAAAGACACTGAAGCTTTCTTT; clone size: -; V gene: TRBV6-6; D gene: -; CDR3 length: 14; J gene: TRBJ1-1
CDR3 protein: CASSLRQGNTEAFF; CDR3 DNA: TGTGCCAGCAGCTTACGACAGGGGAACACTGAAGCTTTCTTT; clone size: -; V gene: TRBV7-2; D gene: TRBD1; CDR3 length: 14; J gene: TRBJ1-1
CDR3 protein: CASGNYEQYF; CDR3 DNA: TGTGCCAGCGGAAACTACGAGCAGTACTTC; clone size: -; V gene: TRBV27; D gene: -; CDR3 length: 10; J gene: TRBJ2-7
CDR3 protein: CASRNPDKQETQYF; CDR3 DNA: TGTGCCAGCAGGAACCCGGACAAACAAGAGACCCAGTACTTC; clone size: -; V gene: TRBV27; D gene: -; CDR3 length: 14; J gene: TRBJ2-5
CDR3 protein: CASSLEGETQYF; CDR3 DNA: TGTGCCAGCAGCTTAGAAGGGGAGACCCAGTACTTC; clone size: -; V gene: TRBV11-2; D gene: -; CDR3 length: 12; J gene: TRBJ2-5
CDR3 protein: CASSGRGSYNEQFF; CDR3 DNA: TGCGCCAGCAGCGGGCGGGGGTCCTACAATGAGCAGTTCTTC; clone size: -; V gene: TRBV5-1; D gene: TRBD2; CDR3 length: 14; J gene: TRBJ2-1
CDR3 protein: CASSFHYGYTF; CDR3 DNA: TGTGCCAGCAGCTTTCACTATGGCTACACCTTC; clone size: -; V gene: TRBV5-6; D gene: -; CDR3 length: 11; J gene: TRBJ1-2
CDR3 protein: CAISVWGPNSPLHF; CDR3 DNA: TGTGCCATCAGTGTTTGGGGCCCCAATTCACCCCTCCACTTT; clone size: once; V gene: TRBV10-3; D gene: -; CDR3 length: 14; J gene: TRBJ1-6
CDR3 protein: CASSYSGGLSGNTIYF; CDR3 DNA: TGTGCCAGCAGTTACTCCGGCGGGCTCTCCGGAAACACCATATATTTT; clone size: -; V gene: TRBV6-5; D gene: -; CDR3 length: 16; J gene: TRBJ1-3
CDR3 protein: CASSLKGGVGELFF; CDR3 DNA: TGTGCCAGCAGTTTAAAAGGGGGGGTCGGGGAGCTGTTTTTT; clone size: -; V gene: TRBV28; D gene: -; CDR3 length: 14; J gene: TRBJ2-2
CDR3 protein: CASSLGGRFGYTF; CDR3 DNA: TGTGCCAGCAGCCTGGGAGGGAGATTTGGCTACACCTTC; clone size: -; V gene: TRBV27; D gene: -; CDR3 length: 13; J gene: TRBJ1-2
CDR3 protein: CASSSNTFSYNEQFF; CDR3 DNA: TGTGCCAGCAGCTCTAACACGTTTTCCTACAATGAGCAGTTCTTC; clone size: -; V gene: TRBV7-8; D gene: -; CDR3 length: 15; J gene: TRBJ2-1
CDR3 protein: CASSEAFIRNQPQHF; CDR3 DNA: TGTGCCAGCAGTGAAGCGTTTATAAGGAATCAGCCCCAGCATTTT; clone size: -; V gene: TRBV2; D gene: -; CDR3 length: 15; J gene: TRBJ1-5
CDR3 protein: CASSALGQGATGELFF; CDR3 DNA: TGTGCCAGCAGTGCGCTGGGACAGGGGGCGACCGGGGAGCTGTTTTTT; clone size: -; V gene: TRBV25-1; D gene: TRBD1; CDR3 length: 16; J gene: TRBJ2-2
CDR3 protein: CASSVGGRTEAFF; CDR3 DNA: TGTGCCAGCAGCGTAGGGGGACGCACTGAAGCTTTCTTT; clone size: -; V gene: TRBV9; D gene: -; CDR3 length: 13; J gene: TRBJ1-1
CDR3 protein: CASSEGGDTQYF; CDR3 DNA: TGTGCCAGCAGCGAGGGGGGAGATACGCAGTATTTT; clone size: few; V gene: TRBV9; D gene: -; CDR3 length: 12; J gene: TRBJ2-3
CDR3 protein: CASSFPGEQFF; CDR3 DNA: TGTGCCAGCAGTTTCCCCGGCGAGCAGTTCTTC; clone size: -; V gene: TRBV28; D gene: -; CDR3 length: 11; J gene: TRBJ2-1
CDR3 protein: CASRNSYRGDQPQHF; CDR3 DNA: TGTGCCAGCAGAAATTCCTACAGGGGAGATCAGCCCCAGCATTTT; clone size: -; V gene: TRBV2; D gene: TRBD1; CDR3 length: 15; J gene: TRBJ1-5
CDR3 protein: CAIEPGEGQNTQYF; CDR3 DNA: TGTGCCATAGAGCCCGGTGAGGGGCAGAATACGCAGTATTTT; clone size: -; V gene: TRBV10-3; D gene: -; CDR3 length: 14; J gene: TRBJ2-3
CDR3 protein: CASSPQGENTGELFF; CDR3 DNA: TGTGCCAGCAGCCCCCAAGGGGAAAACACCGGGGAGCTGTTTTTT; clone size: -; V gene: TRBV11-3; D gene: -; CDR3 length: 15; J gene: TRBJ2-2
CDR3 protein: CASSLRTGGPTDTQYF; CDR3 DNA: TGTGCCAGCAGCTTACGGACGGGAGGACCCACAGATACGCAGTATTTT; clone size: -; V gene: TRBV7-9; D gene: TRBD2; CDR3 length: 16; J gene: TRBJ2-3
CDR3 protein: CASSLYRGTDQPQHF; CDR3 DNA: TGTGCCAGCAGTCTGTACAGGGGGACGGATCAGCCCCAGCATTTT; clone size: -; V gene: TRBV6-1; D gene: TRBD1; CDR3 length: 15; J gene: TRBJ1-5
CDR3 protein: CASSPPGSNQPQHF; CDR3 DNA: TGTGCCAGCAGCCCCCCCGGGAGCAATCAGCCCCAGCATTTT; clone size: -; V gene: TRBV6-5; D gene: -; CDR3 length: 14; J gene: TRBJ1-5
CDR3 protein: CASSFEGSHEQYF; CDR3 DNA: TGCGCCAGCAGCTTCGAAGGGTCCCACGAGCAGTACTTC; clone size: -; V gene: TRBV5-1; D gene: -; CDR3 length: 13; J gene: TRBJ2-7
CDR3 protein: CASSPSLGGQGSQPQHF; CDR3 DNA: TGTGCCAGCAGCCCGAGTTTAGGGGGACAGGGCAGTCAGCCCCAGCATTTT; clone size: -; V gene: TRBV28; D gene: TRBD1; CDR3 length: 17; J gene: TRBJ1-5
CDR3 protein: CAWRPRTSSGYEQFF; CDR3 DNA: TGTGCCTGGAGACCCAGGACTAGCTCAGGATACGAGCAGTTCTTC; clone size: -; V gene: TRBV30; D gene: TRBD2; CDR3 length: 15; J gene: TRBJ2-1
CDR3 protein: CASSSYRDRDEKLFF; CDR3 DNA: TGTGCCAGCAGCTCTTACCGGGACAGGGATGAAAAACTGTTTTTT; clone size: -; V gene: TRBV7-9; D gene: TRBD1; CDR3 length: 15; J gene: TRBJ1-4
CDR3 protein: CASSSGGREGYTF; CDR3 DNA: TGCGCCAGCAGCTCGGGGGGCAGGGAAGGCTACACCTTC; clone size: -; V gene: TRBV5-1; D gene: -; CDR3 length: 13; J gene: TRBJ1-2
CDR3 protein: CALSTGGSNQPQHF; CDR3 DNA: TGTGCCTTATCGACAGGCGGGAGCAATCAGCCCCAGCATTTT; clone size: -; V gene: TRBV30; D gene: -; CDR3 length: 14; J gene: TRBJ1-5
CDR3 protein: CASSSDRRGNTIYF; CDR3 DNA: TGTGCCAGCAGTTCTGACAGGAGAGGAAACACCATATATTTT; clone size: -; V gene: TRBV2; D gene: -; CDR3 length: 14; J gene: TRBJ1-3